The source of this T cell receptor (beta chain) is a study of T cell clonality in common variable immunodeficiency. Broader study findings: Common variable immunodeficiency TCR beta sequences reportedly had fewer deletions and N-nucleotide insertions.

Assay: immunoSEQ multiplex PCR; the TCRdb copy retains only in-frame clones and omits some. This sample comprises 25,000 to 30,000 clones, none seen once only. This clone was seen a handful of times. The antigen is undetermined. The CDR3 end lies 3 residues beyond the end of the read and is filled in from the germline J gene. Germline CDR1 and CDR2: SGHVS and FNYEAQ. CDR3 size: 16 residues. Trimming shortened V by 0 bases and J by 5 bases, and 13 bases separated the two germline ends. The sample was peripheral blood mononuclear cells. The rearrangement links TRBV7-6 to TRBJ2-2; D gene ambiguous. The receptor was derived from a human donor with common variable immunodeficiency. CDR3 residues: CASSLAWQILTGELFF. CDR3 DNA (partial): TGTGCCAGCAGCTTAGCCTGGCAGATCTTAACCGGGGAG.